Below, 11 T cell receptor beta chains from the same sample are listed, as sequenced in a study of cytomegalovirus exposure and HLA in healthy donors (dated by TCRdb to about 2017). Receptor amplification or capture employed the immunoSEQ multiplex PCR assay. TCRdb carries this immuneACCESS record with in-frame sequences only. Its versions omit some clonotypes, under half of them owing to an unresolved V gene in the studies checked, with the rest unexplained. Within this sample are around 260,000 clones, with 80% to 95% of them counted one time only. The ten biggest clones cover around 3.1% of the sample. Sequenced input: PBMCs. Receptor source: a woman in her thirties in good health and CMV-seronegative.

The chain is built from TRBV7-9 and TRBJ1-5; TRBD1 might be the D (5 bases). Germline lookup yields CDR1 SEHNR and CDR2 FQNEAQ (reference sequence). The CDR3 totals 14 residues. V dropped 5 bases and J dropped 4 bases, with 12 bases sitting between them. The CDR3 DNA reads as TGTGCCAGCAGCCCCGGGCAGGGAAATCAGCCCCAGCATTTT. It translates to CASSPGQGNQPQHF.

This clone was recorded a few times. V is TRBV2 and J is TRBJ2-2, with D unclear. V lost 1 base and J lost 2, with 8 bases in between. Germline assignment: CDR1 SNHLY and CDR2 FYNNEI. CDR3 length equals 15 residues. The CDR3 bases are TGTGCCAGCAGTGAAGACAGACCTAACACCGGGGAGCTGTTTTTT. Its translation is CASSEDRPNTGELFF.

This rearrangement joins TRBV2 to TRBJ2-7, with TRBD1 matching over 7 bases. From germline, CDR1 is SNHLY and CDR2 FYNNEI. The CDR3 is made up of 19 amino acids. The V and J ends lost 0 bases and 5 bases, in that order; junction bases with no gene match: 19. Written as DNA, the CDR3 is TGTGCCAGCAGTGAAGCAATTGGACATCCCAGGGGGTTTGGGGACGAGCAGTACTTC. Encoded protein: CASSEAIGHPRGFGDEQYF.

The DNA for the CDR3 is TGTGCCAGCAGTTTGGACAGTCGGACAGATACGCAGTATTTT. This gives the protein CASSLDSRTDTQYF. J is TRBJ2-3 and V is TRBV2; maybe TRBD1 (6 bases). CDR1 SNHLY and CDR2 FYNNEI come from the germline V gene. CDR3 size: 14 residues. The germline V and J ends were trimmed by 5 bases and 3 bases, with 12 bases remaining between them.

This chain uses TRBV27 with TRBJ1-1, with TRBD1 matching 8 bases. CDR1 is MNHEY, CDR2 SMNVEV, per germline (reference sequence). Trimming at V came to 6 bases and at J to 1 base, leaving 4 bases not matched to a gene. CDR3 size: 14 residues. This chain's CDR3 is CASRPGGENTEAFF. CDR3 sequence (DNA): TGTGCCAGCAGACCAGGGGGCGAGAACACTGAAGCTTTCTTT.

The chain employs TRBV29-1 and TRBJ2-5; 8 bases line up with TRBD2. V lost 3 bases, J lost 5 bases, and 8 bases stayed unmatched. The CDR3 totals 14 residues. CDR1 SQVTM and CDR2 ANQGSEA come from the germline V gene. The CDR3 coding sequence is TGCAGCGTTGAGTCAGCCGGGGGGGGCGAGACCCAGTACTTC. This encodes CSVESAGGGETQYF.

The chain employs TRBV19 and TRBJ2-4; the match to TRBD1 covers 8 bases. The V gene end was trimmed by 3 bases and the J gene end by 0 bases; junction bases not matched to a gene: 4. CDR1 LNHDA and CDR2 SQIVND come from the germline V gene (reference sequence). This CDR3 contains 16 residues. Here the CDR3 DNA reads TGTGCCAGTAGTATCCGGGACAGGCTAGCCAAAAACATTCAGTACTTC. Translating gives CASSIRDRLAKNIQYF.

The rearrangement uses TRBV5-3 and TRBJ1-5, with 7 bases that match TRBD1. TRBV5-3 counts as an open reading frame of uncertain function. CDR3 length: 15 amino acids. V lost 4 bases to trimming and J lost 5 bases; unmatched junction nucleotides: 9. CDR3 nucleotide sequence: TGTGCCAGAAGCGCCGGGACAGATGAATATCAGCCCCAGCATTTT. Its protein product is CARSAGTDEYQPQHF.

The chain joins TRBV10-2 to TRBJ2-5; the D gene is possibly TRBD1 (5 bases). The CDR3 contains 13 residues. V was shortened by 11 bases and J by 1 base, with 14 bases between the two germline ends. Looked up from germline, CDR1 is WSHSY and CDR2 is SAAADI. The CDR3 coding sequence is TGCGCCTGCGCAGGACACATCCAAGAGACCCAGTACTTC. The encoded protein is CACAGHIQETQYF.

The chain uses TRBV5-1 and TRBJ2-3; 8 bases line up with TRBD1. The V and J ends lost 0 bases and 0 bases, in that order; junction bases with no gene match: 3. Germline CDR1 and CDR2: SGHRS and YFSETQ. The CDR3 consists of 16 residues. The DNA of the CDR3 is TGCGCCAGCAGCTTGGAACAGGGGGGTAGCACAGATACGCAGTATTTT. Amino acid sequence: CASSLEQGGSTDTQYF.

The chain couples TRBV9 to TRBJ2-1; D is possibly TRBD1 or TRBD2 (5 bases each). The germline CDR1 and CDR2 sequences are SGDLS and YYNGEE. The germline V and J ends were trimmed by 0 bases and 4 bases, with 14 bases remaining between them. The CDR3 loop spans 16 amino acids. The CDR3 bases are TGTGCCAGCAGCGTAGTACCCGGGAAGGGGTACAATGAGCAGTTCTTC. It encodes CASSVVPGKGYNEQFF.